The 14 T cell receptor beta chains reported below all come from one sample, sequenced in a study of blood T cell repertoires in COVID-19. Only in-frame clones appear in the TCRdb table, and some are missing; sequencing was by immunoSEQ multiplex PCR. The table lists 150,000 to 200,000 clones, around 85% of them singletons. Material: peripheral blood. These receptors were collected from a man between 60 and 75 years old with active or convalescent COVID-19.

CDR3 in DNA: TGTGCCAGCAGCGTCAGTCAGGGAGGCGAGCAGTACTTC. It translates to CASSVSQGGEQYF. V usage is TRBV11-3 and J usage is TRBJ2-7, with D perhaps matching TRBD2 (6 bases). The length of the CDR3 is 13 residues. V lost 5 bases, J lost 6 bases, and 14 bases lay in between. Germline assignment: CDR1 SGHNT and CDR2 YENEEA.

The chain joins TRBV20-1 to TRBJ1-1; tentative D call: TRBD1 (6 bases). The CDR3 extends over 11 amino acids. The V and J ends lost 4 bases and 13 bases respectively, with 16 bases between them. Germline V gene lookup returns CDR1 DFQATT and CDR2 SNEGSKA (reference sequence). The chain's CDR3 is CSATTGNHGFF. In nucleotides, the CDR3 is TGCAGTGCTACTACAGGGAATCATGGTTTCTTT.

V and J are TRBV18 and TRBJ1-2; 9 positions match TRBD1. The CDR3 loop spans 16 amino acids. The ends lost 3 bases at V and 4 bases at J; junction bases unmatched: 9. CDR1 is KGHSH, CDR2 LQKENI, per germline. CDR3 region: CASSPERTGAIYGYTF. For the CDR3, the DNA is TGTGCCAGCTCACCCGAGCGGACAGGGGCTATCTATGGCTACACCTTC.

The chain combines TRBV28 with TRBJ2-1, with D tentatively TRBD1 (5 bases). Germline V gene lookup returns CDR1 MDHEN and CDR2 SYDVKM. V was trimmed by 0 bases and J by 0 bases, leaving 12 bases between them. This CDR3 is 17 amino acids long. CDR3 bases: TGTGCCAGCAGTTTATGCGACAGAAAAAGCTCCTACAATGAGCAGTTCTTC. Encoded protein: CASSLCDRKSSYNEQFF.

The chain links TRBV3-1 (or the pseudogene TRBV3-2) to TRBJ2-5; D not certain. The CDR3 is 15 residues long. V gave up 4 bases and J gave up 1 base, with 13 bases separating them. In germline, CDR1 is LGHDT, CDR2 YNNKEL (reference sequence). CDR3 loop: CASSPSLAGQETQYF. CDR3 nucleotides: TGTGCCAGCAGCCCTTCTCTGGCAGGCCAAGAGACCCAGTACTTC.

The chain combines TRBV24-1 with TRBJ2-3, with 10 nucleotides matching TRBD2. V lost 5 bases, J lost 0 bases, and 7 bases stayed unmatched. CDR3 length: 17 residues. Germline V gives CDR1 KGHDR, CDR2 SFDVKD. CDR3 sequence reads: CATSGGTGLASTDTQYF. The CDR3 DNA follows: TGTGCCACCAGTGGGGGGACGGGACTAGCGAGCACAGATACGCAGTATTTT.

The CDR3: CASSSQQARNSPLHF. The CDR3 DNA follows: TGTGCCAGCAGCTCCCAACAGGCGAGGAATTCACCCCTCCACTTT. The chain is built from TRBV11-1 and TRBJ1-6, with D maybe TRBD1 (5 bases). Per germline, CDR1 SGHAT and CDR2 FQDESV (reference sequence). The CDR3 loop spans 15 amino acids. Between the trimmed V and J ends, which lost 4 bases and 7 bases, there was a span of 14 bases.

V and J are TRBV5-5 and TRBJ1-2; 9 bases match TRBD1. This CDR3 has 13 residues. V lost 2 bases, J lost 7 bases, and 3 bases stayed unmatched. Germline V CDR1 and CDR2: SGHKS, YYEKEE (reference sequence). The CDR3 spells CASSLRTGVGYTF. The CDR3 DNA reads TGTGCCAGCAGCTTACGGACAGGGGTTGGCTACACCTTC.

The rearrangement joins TRBV11-3 to TRBJ1-3, with 8 bases lining up with TRBD1. The V gene end was trimmed by 5 bases and the J gene end by 0 bases; junction bases not matched to a gene: 6. CDR3 length equals 16 residues. The V gene's germline CDR1 is SGHNT and CDR2 YENEEA. Here the CDR3 DNA reads TGTGCCAGCAGCCCCGGACAGGGCGTCTCTGGAAACACCATATATTTT. As protein: CASSPGQGVSGNTIYF.

The J gene is TRBJ2-2, the V gene TRBV18; TRBD1 aligns across 7 bases. Germline V gene data show CDR1 as KGHSH and CDR2 as LQKENI. The V and J ends lost 5 bases and 0 bases, in that order; junction bases with no gene match: 3. This CDR3 contains 15 residues. CDR3: CASSEGQANTGELFF. CDR3 nucleotide sequence: TGTGCCAGCTCAGAAGGACAGGCGAACACCGGGGAGCTGTTTTTT.

The gene calls are TRBV6-1 and TRBJ2-5, with 9 bases lining up with TRBD1. This CDR3 is 15 amino acids long. Germline lookup yields CDR1 MNHNS and CDR2 SASEGT. The ends lost 3 bases at V and 3 bases at J; junction bases unmatched: 5. CDR3 sequence: CASSDPGQGKETQYF. Here the CDR3 DNA reads TGTGCCAGCAGTGACCCGGGACAGGGAAAAGAGACCCAGTACTTC.

J is TRBJ2-5 and V is TRBV5-1; a weak D match, TRBD1 (5 bases). This CDR3 region has 15 residues. Trimming removed 0 bases at V and 4 bases at J, with 13 bases between. From germline, CDR1 is SGHRS and CDR2 YFSETQ. CDR3 bases: TGCGCCAGCAGCTTGGCCCTAAGGGGTCTAGAGACCCAGTACTTC. Residues: CASSLALRGLETQYF.

The chain has TRBV10-3 and TRBJ2-1; D gene ambiguous. The CDR3 contains 13 residues. Germline loops: CDR1 ENHRY, CDR2 SYGVKD. V gave up 7 bases and J gave up 2 bases, with 9 bases separating them. CDR3 protein: CAITGTAYNEQFF. The CDR3 DNA reads as TGTGCCATCACTGGAACAGCCTACAATGAGCAGTTCTTC.

This chain uses TRBV5-1 with TRBJ2-2; D might be TRBD1 (5 bases). The V and J ends lost 0 bases and 1 base respectively, with 10 bases between them. CDR1 SGHRS and CDR2 YFSETQ come from the germline V gene. The CDR3 has 16 residues. The CDR3 nucleotides are TGCGCCAGCAGCTTGGGGGCAGGGTTGAACACCGGGGAGCTGTTTTTT. The encoded protein is CASSLGAGLNTGELFF.